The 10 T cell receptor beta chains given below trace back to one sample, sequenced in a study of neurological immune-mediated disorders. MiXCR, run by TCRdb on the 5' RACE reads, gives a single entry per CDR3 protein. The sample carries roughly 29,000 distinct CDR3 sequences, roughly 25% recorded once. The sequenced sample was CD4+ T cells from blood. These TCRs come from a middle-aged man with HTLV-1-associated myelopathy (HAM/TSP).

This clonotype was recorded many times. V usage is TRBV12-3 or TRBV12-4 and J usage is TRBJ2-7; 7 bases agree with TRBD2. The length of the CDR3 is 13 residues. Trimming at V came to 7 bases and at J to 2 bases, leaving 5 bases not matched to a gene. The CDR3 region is CASTIGTTYEQYF. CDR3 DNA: TGTGCCAGCACCATCGGGACTACCTACGAGCAGTACTTC.

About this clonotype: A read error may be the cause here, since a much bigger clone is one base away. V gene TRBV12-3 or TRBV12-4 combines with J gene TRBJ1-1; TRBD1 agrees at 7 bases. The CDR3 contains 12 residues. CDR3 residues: CARSWDSTEAFF. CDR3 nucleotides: TGTGCCAGAAGTTGGGACAGCACTGAAGCTTTCTTT.

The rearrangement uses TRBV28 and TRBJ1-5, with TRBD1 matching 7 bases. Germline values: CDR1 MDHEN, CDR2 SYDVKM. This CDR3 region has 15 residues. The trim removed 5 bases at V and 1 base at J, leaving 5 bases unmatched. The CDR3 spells CASSTHRGSNQPQHF. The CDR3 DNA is TGTGCCAGCAGTACTCACAGGGGAAGCAATCAGCCCCAGCATTTT. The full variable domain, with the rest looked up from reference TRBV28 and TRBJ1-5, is DVKVTQSSRYLVKRTGEKVFLECVQDMDHENMFWYRQDPGLGLRLIYFSYDVKMKEKGDIPEGYSVSREKKERFSLILESASTNQTSMYLCASSTHRGSNQPQHFGDGTRLSIL.

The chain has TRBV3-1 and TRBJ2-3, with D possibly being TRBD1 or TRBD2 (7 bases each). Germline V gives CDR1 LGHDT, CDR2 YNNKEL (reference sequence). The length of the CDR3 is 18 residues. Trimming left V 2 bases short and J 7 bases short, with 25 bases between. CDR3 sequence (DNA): TGTGCCAGCAGCCAACTGGTCAGGGGGGGGGTAGTAGGCAATACGCAGTATTTT. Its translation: CASSQLVRGGVVGNTQYF.

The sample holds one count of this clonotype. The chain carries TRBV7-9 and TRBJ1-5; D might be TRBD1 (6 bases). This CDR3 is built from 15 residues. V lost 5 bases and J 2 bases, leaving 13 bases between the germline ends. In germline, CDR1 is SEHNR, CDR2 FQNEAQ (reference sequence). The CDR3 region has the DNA TGTGCCAGCAGCCTGACAGGTATCGGCAATCAGCCCCAGCATTTT. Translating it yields CASSLTGIGNQPQHF. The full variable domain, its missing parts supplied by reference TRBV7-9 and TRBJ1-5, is DTGVSQNPRHKITKRGQNVTFRCDPISEHNRLYWYRQTLGQGPEFLTYFQNEAQLEKSRLLSDRFSAERPKGSFSTLEIQRTEQGDSAMYLCASSLTGIGNQPQHFGDGTRLSIL.

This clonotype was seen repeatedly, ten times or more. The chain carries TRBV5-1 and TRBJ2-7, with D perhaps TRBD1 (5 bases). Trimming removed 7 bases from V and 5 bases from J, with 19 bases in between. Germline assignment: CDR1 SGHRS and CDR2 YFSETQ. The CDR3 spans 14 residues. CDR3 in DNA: TGCGCCAGCCAACGTTTACAGGATCAAGACGAGCAGTACTTC. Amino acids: CASQRLQDQDEQYF.

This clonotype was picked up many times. The CDR3 loop is CASSPGDRGYGYTF. CDR3 DNA sequence: TGCGCCAGCAGCCCCGGGGACAGGGGGTATGGCTACACCTTC. The chain uses TRBV5-1 and TRBJ1-2, with TRBD1 matching over 11 bases. V gave up 4 bases and J gave up 5 bases; unmatched junction bases: 4. The V gene's germline CDR1 is SGHRS and CDR2 YFSETQ. The CDR3 totals 14 residues.

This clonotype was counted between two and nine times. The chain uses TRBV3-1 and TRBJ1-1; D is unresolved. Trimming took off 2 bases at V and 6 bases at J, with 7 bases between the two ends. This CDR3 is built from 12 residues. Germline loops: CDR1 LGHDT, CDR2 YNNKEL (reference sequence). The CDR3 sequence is CASSQRVSEAFF. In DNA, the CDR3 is TGTGCCAGCAGCCAAAGGGTGTCTGAAGCTTTCTTT.

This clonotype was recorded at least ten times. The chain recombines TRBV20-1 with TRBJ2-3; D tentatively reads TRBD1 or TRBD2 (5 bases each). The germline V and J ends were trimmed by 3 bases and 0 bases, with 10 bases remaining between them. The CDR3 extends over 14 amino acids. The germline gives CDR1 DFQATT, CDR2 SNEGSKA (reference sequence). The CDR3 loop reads CSARMRGSTDTQYF. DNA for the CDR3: TGCAGTGCTAGGATGAGGGGCAGCACAGATACGCAGTATTTT.

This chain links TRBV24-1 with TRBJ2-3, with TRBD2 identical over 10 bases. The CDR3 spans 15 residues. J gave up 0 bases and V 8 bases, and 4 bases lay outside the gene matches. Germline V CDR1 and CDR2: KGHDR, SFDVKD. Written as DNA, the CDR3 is TGTGCCACCACTAGCGGGGGCACCAGCACAGATACGCAGTATTTT. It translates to CATTSGGTSTDTQYF.